Presented here are 8 T cell receptor beta chains from one specimen sequenced in a study of control samples from healthy donors and cancer patients. Produced via immunoSEQ multiplex PCR; TCRdb's table is partial and in-frame only. The repertoire holds some 64,000 clones, about nine tenths seen once, with roughly 1.2% in the top ten. The sample taken for sequencing was PBMCs. The receptors shown here come from a woman in her 50s with colorectal cancer.

V usage is TRBV28 and J usage is TRBJ1-6; D gene ambiguous. Germline assignment: CDR1 MDHEN and CDR2 SYDVKM. Trimming took off 5 bases at V and 7 bases at J, with 9 bases between the two ends. The CDR3 consists of 13 residues. CDR3 residues: CASSGGINSPLHF. The CDR3 DNA reads as TGTGCCAGCAGTGGCGGGATAAATTCACCCCTCCACTTT.

The rearrangement uses TRBV7-6 and TRBJ2-1; no definite D call. Germline V gene sequence: CDR1 SGHVS, CDR2 FNYEAQ. This CDR3 spans 15 amino acids. The V gene lost 1 base and the J gene lost 3 bases, with 10 bases spanning the gap. The CDR3 spells CASSLDGRRYNEQFF. The CDR3 DNA reads as TGTGCCAGCAGCTTAGATGGACGTCGCTACAATGAGCAGTTCTTC.

The chain recombines TRBV30 with TRBJ2-2; possibly TRBD1 for D (7 bases). Germline assignment: CDR1 GTSNPN and CDR2 SVGIG (reference sequence). This CDR3 comprises 15 residues. Trimming shortened V by 8 bases and J by 5 bases, and 21 bases separated the two germline ends. CDR3 coding DNA: TGTGCCAAGGACGGAGGGGCAGGGGGAACCGGGGAGCTGTTTTTT. Encoded protein: CAKDGGAGGTGELFF. Complete variable domain (other parts from reference TRBV30 and TRBJ2-2): SQTIHQWPATLVQPVGSPLSLECTVEGTSNPNLYWYRQAAGRGLQLLFYSVGIGQISSEVPQNLSASRPQDRQFILSSKKLLLSDSGFYLCAKDGGAGGTGELFFGEGSRLTVL.

This chain links TRBV15 with TRBJ1-5; D uncertain. Looked up from germline, CDR1 is LNHNV and CDR2 is YYDKDF (reference sequence). The CDR3 runs 15 residues. V lost 0 bases and J lost 1, with 7 bases in between. CDR3 bases: TGTGCCACCAGCAGAGATGCCCTAAGCAATCAGCCCCAGCATTTT. Its protein is CATSRDALSNQPQHF.

This sequence joins TRBV6-4 and TRBJ1-2; D possibly corresponds to TRBD1 (6 bases). The V and J ends lost 0 bases and 4 bases respectively, with 15 bases between them. There are 16 residues in the CDR3. Germline V CDR1 and CDR2: MRHNA, SNTAGT. The CDR3: CASSDSGGGAFYGYTF. CDR3 DNA: TGTGCCAGCAGTGACTCAGGGGGGGGCGCGTTCTATGGCTACACCTTC.

The chain has TRBV7-8 and TRBJ2-7; D not certain. Trimming took 7 bases from V and 2 from J, leaving 15 bases between them. Germline V gene data show CDR1 as SGHVS and CDR2 as FQNEAQ. This CDR3 is built from 14 residues. The CDR3 spells CASTPLLSAYEQYF. The CDR3 DNA is TGTGCCAGCACCCCCCTCCTTTCGGCCTACGAGCAGTACTTC.

The V gene is TRBV5-1, the J gene TRBJ1-1; no clear D. The V gene lost 4 bases and the J gene lost 1 base, with 14 bases spanning the gap. Germline CDR1 is SGHRS and CDR2 is YFSETQ. This CDR3 has 15 amino acids. The DNA for the CDR3 is TGCGCCAGCAGCGAACTAGACGGGAGGAACACTGAAGCTTTCTTT. Translated, it gives CASSELDGRNTEAFF.

The chain is built from TRBV7-2 and TRBJ1-4, with 7 bases that match TRBD1. The CDR3 runs to 14 residues. Germline V gene data show CDR1 as SGHTA and CDR2 as FQGNSA. J gave up 5 bases and V 4 bases, and 4 bases lay outside the gene matches. The CDR3 protein is CASSSGQDNEKLFF. The CDR3 coding sequence is TGTGCCAGCAGCTCCGGACAGGACAATGAAAAACTGTTTTTT.